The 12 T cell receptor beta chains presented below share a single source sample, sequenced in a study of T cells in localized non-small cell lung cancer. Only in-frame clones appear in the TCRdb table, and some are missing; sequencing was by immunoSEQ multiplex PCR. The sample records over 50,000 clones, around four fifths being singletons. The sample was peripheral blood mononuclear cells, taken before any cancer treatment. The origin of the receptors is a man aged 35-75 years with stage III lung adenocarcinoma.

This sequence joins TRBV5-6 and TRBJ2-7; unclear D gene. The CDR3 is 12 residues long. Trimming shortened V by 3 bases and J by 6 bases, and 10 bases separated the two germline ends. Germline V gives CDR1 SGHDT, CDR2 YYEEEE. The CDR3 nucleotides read TGTGCCAGCAGCTCGGACCCCCTCGAGCAGTACTTC. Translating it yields CASSSDPLEQYF.

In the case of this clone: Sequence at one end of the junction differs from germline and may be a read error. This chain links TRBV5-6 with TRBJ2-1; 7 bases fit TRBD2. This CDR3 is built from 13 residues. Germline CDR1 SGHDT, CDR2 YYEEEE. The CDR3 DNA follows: TGTGCCAGCAGCTTTGAGGGGAGGGCCTGGAAAATCTTC. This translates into CASSFEGRAWKIF.

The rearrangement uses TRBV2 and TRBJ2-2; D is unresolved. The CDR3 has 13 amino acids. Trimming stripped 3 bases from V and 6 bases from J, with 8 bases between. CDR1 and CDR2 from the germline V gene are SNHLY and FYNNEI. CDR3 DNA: TGTGCCAGCAGTGATAAGGGCTCCGGGGAGCTGTTTTTT. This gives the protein CASSDKGSGELFF.

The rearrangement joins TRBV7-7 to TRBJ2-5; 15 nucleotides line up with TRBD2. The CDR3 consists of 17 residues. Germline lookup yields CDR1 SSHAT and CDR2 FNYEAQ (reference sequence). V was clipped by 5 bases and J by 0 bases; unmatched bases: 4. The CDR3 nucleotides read TGTGCCAGCAGCCTCGGACTAGCGGGGGGGGACCAAGAGACCCAGTACTTC. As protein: CASSLGLAGGDQETQYF.

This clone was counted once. The CDR3 DNA follows: TGTGCCAGCAGCCGAACTGGGGGCACTGAAGCTTTCTTT. It encodes CASSRTGGTEAFF. The V gene is TRBV7-9, the J gene TRBJ1-1; a weak D match, TRBD1 (5 bases). The V end was cut by 5 bases, the J end by 4 bases, with 11 bases between. This CDR3 is 13 amino acids long. Germline CDR1 SEHNR, CDR2 FQNEAQ (reference sequence).

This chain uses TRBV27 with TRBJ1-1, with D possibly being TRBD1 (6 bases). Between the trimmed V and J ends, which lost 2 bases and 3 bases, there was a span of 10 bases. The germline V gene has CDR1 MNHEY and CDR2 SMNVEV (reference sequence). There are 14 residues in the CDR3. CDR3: CASSLRGLYTEAFF. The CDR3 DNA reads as TGTGCCAGCAGTTTACGGGGGCTGTACACTGAAGCTTTCTTT.

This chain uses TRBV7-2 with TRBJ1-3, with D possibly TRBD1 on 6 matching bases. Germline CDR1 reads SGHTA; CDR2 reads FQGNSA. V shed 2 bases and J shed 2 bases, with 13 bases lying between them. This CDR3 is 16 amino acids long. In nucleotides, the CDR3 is TGTGCCAGCAGCTTATCTTACTCAGGGGCTGGAAACACCATATATTTT. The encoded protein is CASSLSYSGAGNTIYF.

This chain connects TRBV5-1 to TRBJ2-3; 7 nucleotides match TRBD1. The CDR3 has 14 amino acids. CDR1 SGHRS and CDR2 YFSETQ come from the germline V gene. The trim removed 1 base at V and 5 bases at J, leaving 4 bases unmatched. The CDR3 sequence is CASSLRQGGDTQYF. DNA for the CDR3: TGCGCCAGCAGCTTGAGACAGGGTGGAGATACGCAGTATTTT.

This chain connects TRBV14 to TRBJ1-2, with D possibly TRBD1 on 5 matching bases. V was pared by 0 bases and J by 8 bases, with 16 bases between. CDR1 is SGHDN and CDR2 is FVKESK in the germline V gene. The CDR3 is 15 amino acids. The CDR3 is CASSQDQGRANGYTF. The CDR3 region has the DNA TGTGCCAGCAGCCAAGATCAGGGCCGGGCTAACGGCTACACCTTC. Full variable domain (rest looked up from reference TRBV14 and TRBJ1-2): EAGVTQFPSHSVIEKGQTVTLRCDPISGHDNLYWYRRVMGKEIKFLLHFVKESKQDESGMPNNRFLAERTGGTYSTLKVQPAELEDSGVYFCASSQDQGRANGYTFGSGTRLTVV.

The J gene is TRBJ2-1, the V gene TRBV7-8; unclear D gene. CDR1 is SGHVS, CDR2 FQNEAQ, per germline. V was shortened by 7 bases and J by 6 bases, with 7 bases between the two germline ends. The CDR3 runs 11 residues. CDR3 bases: TGTGCCAGCAACTTCTTCAATGAGCAGTTCTTC. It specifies CASNFFNEQFF.

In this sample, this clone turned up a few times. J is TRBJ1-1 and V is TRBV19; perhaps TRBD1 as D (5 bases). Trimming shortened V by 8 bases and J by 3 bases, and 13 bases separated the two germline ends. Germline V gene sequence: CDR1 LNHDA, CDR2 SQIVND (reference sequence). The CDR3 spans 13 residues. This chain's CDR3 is CASRGTLDTEAFF. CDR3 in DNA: TGTGCCAGTCGAGGGACGCTGGACACTGAAGCTTTCTTT.

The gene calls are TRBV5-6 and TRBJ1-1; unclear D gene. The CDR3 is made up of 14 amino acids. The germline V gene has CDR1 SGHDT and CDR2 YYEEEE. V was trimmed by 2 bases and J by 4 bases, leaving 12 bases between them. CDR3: CASSLLRGGTEAFF. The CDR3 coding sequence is TGTGCCAGCAGCTTACTCCGGGGAGGCACTGAAGCTTTCTTT.